This T cell receptor (beta chain) was captured in a study of PD-1 blockade in classical Hodgkin lymphoma. General observations from the study: Newly diagnosed patients and complete responders had comparable diversity at baseline. It was CD4+ TCR diversity, not CD8+, that rose significantly by C4D1.

TCRdb's table, derived via immunoSEQ multiplex PCR, lists solely in-frame clones and lacks some. The sample has under 20,000 clones; approximately 77% are singletons. A note on this clone: Its antigen remains unidentified.

The time point is: cycle 4 day 1 (C4D1), after around six weeks of nivolumab. Brentuximab vedotin exposure varied, and every patient relapsed after autologous stem cell transplantation. Magnetic negative selection served to purify CD4+ T cells out of PBMCs that had been thawed. Germline lookup yields CDR1 DFQATT and CDR2 SNEGSKA (reference sequence). The V gene lost 7 bases and the J gene lost 11 bases, with 17 bases spanning the gap. This CDR3 has 11 amino acids. This chain connects TRBV20-1 to TRBJ2-5; D possibly uses TRBD1 or TRBD2 (6 bases each). The TCR sequence derives from a human donor with classical Hodgkin lymphoma. Sequencing was performed on CD4+ T cells from blood, taken before the fourth cycle of nivolumab. CDR3 amino acids: CSVLLTGTQYF. The CDR3 nucleotides read TGCAGTGTCCTCCTAACAGGGACTCAGTACTTC.